One and the same sample provided the 7 T cell receptor beta chains below, sequenced in a study of blood T cells in healthy people across ages. With a J-beta primer mix and a sample-barcoded 5' primer, a second PCR ran about 7 to 12 cycles. MiXCR, run by TCRdb on the 5' RACE reads, gives a single entry per CDR3 protein. The sample includes approximately 1.5 million distinct CDR3 sequences, about 32% of them seen just once. Source material: blood. All receptors come from a woman under 40 in good health.

This chain joins TRBV18 and TRBJ2-2; no clear D. V was shortened by 3 bases and J by 7 bases, with 9 bases between the two germline ends. This CDR3 region has 13 residues. From germline, CDR1 is KGHSH and CDR2 LQKENI. CDR3 region: CASSPQSSGELFF. Here the CDR3 DNA reads TGTGCCAGCTCACCTCAATCAAGCGGGGAGCTGTTTTTT.

This clonotype was counted a single time. This rearrangement joins TRBV27 to TRBJ2-7; 13 bases match TRBD2. Germline assignment: CDR1 MNHEY and CDR2 SMNVEV (reference sequence). Germline trimming cut 3 bases from V and 6 bases from J; bases unmatched to any gene: 5. The CDR3 loop spans 15 amino acids. CDR3 bases: TGTGCCAGCAGTTTTGGACTAGCGGGAGTTGGCGAGCAGTACTTC. It yields the protein CASSFGLAGVGEQYF.

This clonotype was recorded a few times. CDR3 in DNA: TGCGCCAGCAGCTTGTCCACGTTTGCGGGAGCTTCCTACGAGCAGTACTTC. As protein: CASSLSTFAGASYEQYF. The V call is TRBV5-1, the J call TRBJ2-7; the match to TRBD2 covers 7 bases. CDR3 size: 17 residues. V trimming: 1 base; J trimming: 1 base; junction bases outside the gene matches: 11. Germline V gene sequence: CDR1 SGHRS, CDR2 YFSETQ.

This clonotype was seen only a few times. In DNA form, the CDR3 reads TGTGCCAGCAGGATGGCGGCGGGGGGGCGGGGTGGAGATACGCAGTATTTT. It codes for CASRMAAGGRGGDTQYF. The chain employs TRBV6-2 or TRBV6-3 and TRBJ2-3; TRBD2 agrees at 9 bases. CDR1 MNHEY and CDR2 SVGEGT come from the germline V gene. V was pared by 6 bases and J by 5 bases, with 15 bases of the junction left unmatched. The CDR3 sequence is 17 residues long.

About this clonotype itself: It may be a read error: a sequence one base away is much more abundant. The chain is built from TRBV29-1 and TRBJ2-3; a possible D gene is TRBD2 (6 bases). The CDR3 loop spans 16 amino acids. Per the germline V gene, CDR1 is SQVTM and CDR2 is ANQGSEA. CDR3 amino acids: CSVEGLRDFATDTRYF. The CDR3 nucleotides are TGCAGCGTTGAAGGACTCCGGGACTTCGCCACAGATACGCGGTATTTT.

V and J are TRBV7-9 and TRBJ2-5; the D call may be TRBD1 or TRBD2 (5 bases each). Germline loops: CDR1 SEHNR, CDR2 FQNEAQ (reference sequence). The CDR3 is 16 amino acids. Trimming pared 4 bases from V and 3 bases from J, leaving 18 bases between. This CDR3 is CASSYPKPGGEETQYF. CDR3 in DNA: TGTGCCAGCAGCTACCCGAAGCCTGGGGGTGAAGAGACCCAGTACTTC.

This clonotype was observed a handful of times. V gene TRBV20-1 combines with J gene TRBJ2-5, with 8 bases identical to TRBD2. Germline assignment: CDR1 DFQATT and CDR2 SNEGSKA (reference sequence). This CDR3 comprises 14 residues. The ends lost 5 bases at V and 5 bases at J; junction bases unmatched: 10. CDR3 amino acids: CSADAGTSPETQYF. The CDR3, as DNA: TGCAGTGCTGACGCCGGGACTAGTCCCGAGACCCAGTACTTC.